The 23 T cell receptor beta chains below were found in one sample sequenced in a study of blood T cell repertoires in COVID-19. Profiling relied on immunoSEQ multiplex PCR, and the TCRdb table lists in-frame clones only, not all of them. The sample includes about 52,000 clones, over 75% of them seen just once. The sequencing input was peripheral blood. These receptors were collected from a man older than 75 with COVID-19, enrolled during active disease.

The chain joins TRBV29-1 to TRBJ2-1, with TRBD2 matching 16 bases. CDR1 is SQVTM, CDR2 ANQGSEA, per germline. The CDR3 length is 19 residues. Trimming cost V 7 bases and J 7 bases; bases outside gene matches: 19. This chain's CDR3 is CSGEGLAGGLSLAGNEQFF. The DNA for the CDR3 is TGCAGCGGAGAGGGACTAGCGGGAGGGCTGTCACTTGCCGGTAATGAGCAGTTCTTC.

This chain connects TRBV10-3 to TRBJ1-5, with 10 bases matching TRBD1. The junction had 3 bases not matched to a gene; V was cut back by 4 bases and J by 3 bases. Per germline, CDR1 ENHRY and CDR2 SYGVKD. The CDR3 loop spans 15 amino acids. CDR3 region: CAISGTGGLNQPQHF. The CDR3 nucleotides are TGTGCCATCAGTGGGACAGGGGGTCTCAATCAGCCCCAGCATTTT.

The gene calls are TRBV6-1 and TRBJ2-7; 9 bases fit TRBD2. The J segment lost 2 bases and the V segment lost 3 bases, leaving 2 bases of the junction unmatched. This CDR3 is built from 14 residues. CDR1 is MNHNS and CDR2 is SASEGT in the germline V gene. The CDR3 DNA sequence: TGTGCCAGCAGTGAGAGCGGGAGGCCCTACGAGCAGTACGTC. This codes for CASSESGRPYEQYV.

The V gene is TRBV7-9, the J gene TRBJ1-1, with a possible D match to TRBD1 (6 bases). The V end lost 2 bases, the J end lost 4 bases, and 11 bases lay between the germline ends. This CDR3 has 14 residues. Germline V gives CDR1 SEHNR, CDR2 FQNEAQ (reference sequence). The CDR3 coding sequence is TGTGCCAGCAGCTTACTAGGGGGACCCACTGAAGCTTTCTTT. Amino acid sequence: CASSLLGGPTEAFF.

V usage is TRBV5-6 and J usage is TRBJ2-2; tentative D call: TRBD2 (6 bases). The V gene lost 4 bases and the J gene lost 8 bases, with 24 bases spanning the gap. Germline CDR1 SGHDT, CDR2 YYEEEE. The CDR3 length is 17 residues. This CDR3 reads CASSSTTGLHPRGELFF. The CDR3 bases are TGTGCCAGCAGCAGCACCACGGGACTCCACCCTAGGGGGGAGCTGTTTTTT. Variable domain in full (rest from reference TRBV5-6 and TRBJ2-2): DAGVTQSPTHLIKTRGQQVTLRCSPKSGHDTVSWYQQALGQGPQFIFQYYEEEERQRGNFPDRFSGHQFPNYSSELNVNALLLGDSALYLCASSSTTGLHPRGELFFGEGSRLTVL.

The gene calls are TRBV9 and TRBJ2-3, with 7 bases identical to TRBD2. V lost 4 bases and J lost 4; bases outside the gene matches: 6. The CDR3 contains 14 residues. Germline-derived CDR1 and CDR2 are SGDLS and YYNGEE. The CDR3 nucleotides read TGTGCCAGCAGCCCTGGTAGCGGGCCAGATACGCAGTATTTT. Encoded protein: CASSPGSGPDTQYF. The variable domain in full, with the rest retrieved from reference TRBV9 and TRBJ2-3, is DSGVTQTPKHLITATGQRVTLRCSPRSGDLSVYWYQQSLDQGLQFLIQYYNGEERAKGNILERFSAQQFPDLHSELNLSSLELGDSALYFCASSPGSGPDTQYFGPGTRLTVL.

The chain employs TRBV4-3 and TRBJ2-1; 7 nucleotides agree with TRBD2. Germline assignment: CDR1 LGHNA and CDR2 YSLEER. V was pared by 4 bases and J by 8 bases, with 11 bases of the junction left unmatched. The CDR3 extends over 15 amino acids. CDR3 DNA: TGCGCCAGCAGCCCCCAGCGGGGCCGGGGGGATGAGCAGTTCTTC. Amino acid sequence: CASSPQRGRGDEQFF.

V usage is TRBV19 and J usage is TRBJ1-3, with no clear D. The CDR3 consists of 17 residues. V lost 5 bases, J lost 0 bases, and 17 bases lay in between. In germline, CDR1 is LNHDA, CDR2 SQIVND (reference sequence). CDR3 coding DNA: TGTGCCAGTAGTCCGTCGGCCAGTTACAGCTCTGGAAACACCATATATTTT. Amino acids: CASSPSASYSSGNTIYF. The full variable domain, rest sourced from reference TRBV19 and TRBJ1-3, is DGGITQSPKYLFRKEGQNVTLSCEQNLNHDAMYWYRQDPGQGLRLIYYSQIVNDFQKGDIAEGYSVSREKKESFPLTVTSAQKNPTAFYLCASSPSASYSSGNTIYFGEGSWLTVV.

This clone occurred a few times. The chain recombines TRBV21-1 with TRBJ1-6; the table calls TRBD1, which could not be checked here. TRBV21-1 is labeled a pseudogene. This CDR3 contains 17 residues. CDR3 loop: CASSKGSGQLYNSPLHF. DNA for the CDR3: TGTGCCAGCAGCAAAGGGAGCGGACAGCTCTATAATTCACCCCTCCACTTT.

The rearrangement uses TRBV14 and TRBJ2-5; 8 bases are a match to TRBD2. From germline, CDR1 is SGHDN and CDR2 FVKESK. The CDR3 totals 17 residues. The J segment lost 5 bases and the V segment lost 0 bases, leaving 11 bases of the junction unmatched. CDR3 region: CASSQEVLAGGRETQYF. Here the CDR3 DNA reads TGTGCCAGCAGCCAAGAAGTCCTAGCGGGTGGACGGGAGACCCAGTACTTC.

This clone was picked up a small number of times. The chain is built from TRBV5-8 and TRBJ1-1; D may be TRBD1 (6 bases). Germline loops: CDR1 SGHTS, CDR2 YDEGEE. CDR3 length equals 14 residues. Trimming shortened V by 4 bases and J by 4 bases, and 14 bases separated the two germline ends. This CDR3 is CASSRNQGITEAFF. CDR3 nucleotides: TGTGCCAGCAGCCGCAATCAGGGGATCACTGAAGCTTTCTTT.

In this sample, this clone turned up a few times. V and J are TRBV18 and TRBJ2-3, with 8 bases aligning to TRBD2. V was clipped by 6 bases and J by 5 bases; unmatched bases: 16. This CDR3 is built from 17 residues. Germline loops: CDR1 KGHSH, CDR2 LQKENI. The chain's CDR3 is CASSTGTRGGAQDTQYF. As DNA, the CDR3 is TGTGCCAGCTCCACAGGAACCCGGGGGGGAGCACAAGATACGCAGTATTTT.

The chain recombines TRBV3-1 (or the pseudogene TRBV3-2) with TRBJ2-3; TRBD2 matches 10 bases. This CDR3 region has 19 residues. Trimming took 4 bases from V and 4 from J; bases not matched to a gene: 17. The germline V gene encodes CDR1 LGHDT and CDR2 YNNKEL (reference sequence). CDR3 protein: CASSLRTSGRAPLSDTQYF. CDR3 coding DNA: TGTGCCAGCAGCCTACGGACTAGCGGAAGAGCCCCCCTTTCAGATACGCAGTATTTT.

In its sample, this clone was seen a few times. The gene calls are TRBV28 and TRBJ2-5, with D perhaps TRBD1 (5 bases). Trimming pared 5 bases from V and 1 base from J, leaving 11 bases between. CDR1 and CDR2 from the germline V gene are MDHEN and SYDVKM. This CDR3 has 14 residues. CDR3 loop: CASSPGQGQETQYF. CDR3 nucleotides: TGTGCCAGCAGTCCCGGCCAGGGCCAAGAGACCCAGTACTTC.

In its sample, this clone was seen once. This chain links TRBV7-2 with TRBJ2-1; 9 bases are a match to TRBD2. The CDR3 has 12 amino acids. Germline V gene lookup returns CDR1 SGHTA and CDR2 FQGNSA. J gave up 15 bases and V 5 bases, and 8 bases lay outside the gene matches. CDR3 sequence: CASSPPGLATFF. DNA of the CDR3: TGTGCCAGCAGCCCACCGGGACTAGCTACGTTCTTC. Filled out from reference TRBV7-2 and TRBJ2-1, the complete variable domain reads GAGVSQSPSNKVTEKGKDVELRCDPISGHTALYWYRQSLGQGLEFLIYFQGNSAPDKSGLPSDRFSAERTGGSVSTLTIQRTQQEDSAVYLCASSPPGLATFFGPGTRLTVL.

The rearrangement joins TRBV24-1 to TRBJ2-3; D is perhaps TRBD1 (6 bases). V lost 3 bases and J 1 base, leaving 7 bases between the germline ends. There are 14 residues in the CDR3. Germline CDR1 reads KGHDR; CDR2 reads SFDVKD. CDR3 nucleotide sequence: TGTGCCACCAGTGATAAGGGGGGCACAGATACGCAGTATTTT. Its protein is CATSDKGGTDTQYF.

The chain combines TRBV4-3 with TRBJ1-6, with 8 bases identical to TRBD1. J lost 7 bases, V lost 0 bases, and 8 bases had no gene match. CDR3 length: 17 amino acids. Germline assignment: CDR1 LGHNA and CDR2 YSLEER. The CDR3 is CASSQDPYRGENSPLHF. CDR3 bases: TGCGCCAGCAGCCAAGACCCGTACAGGGGGGAAAATTCACCCCTCCACTTT.

This clone has a single count. The chain recombines TRBV5-4 with TRBJ2-2; 10 nucleotides agree with TRBD1. Germline loops: CDR1 SGHNT, CDR2 YYREEE (reference sequence). This CDR3 contains 17 residues. J lost 3 bases, V lost 3 bases, and 8 bases had no gene match. The CDR3 region has the DNA TGTGCCAGCAGCTCGGGACAGGGGCGATCAGACACCGGGGAGCTGTTTTTT. Encoded protein: CASSSGQGRSDTGELFF. The full variable domain, with the rest looked up from reference TRBV5-4 and TRBJ2-2, is ETGVTQSPTHLIKTRGQQVTLRCSSQSGHNTVSWYQQALGQGPQFIFQYYREEENGRGNFPPRFSGLQFPNYSSELNVNALELDDSALYLCASSSGQGRSDTGELFFGEGSRLTVL.

The chain carries TRBV19 and TRBJ1-3, with D uncertain. The germline V gene encodes CDR1 LNHDA and CDR2 SQIVND (reference sequence). The V end was cut by 5 bases, the J end by 1 base, with 9 bases between. CDR3 length: 14 amino acids. As DNA, the CDR3 is TGTGCCAGTAGTCGCGGGGTATCTGGAAACACCATATATTTT. Translation gives CASSRGVSGNTIYF.

The V call is TRBV2, the J call TRBJ2-7; 11 positions match TRBD2. Per germline, CDR1 SNHLY and CDR2 FYNNEI. V dropped 7 bases and J dropped 4; count of bases not matched to a gene: 3. CDR3 length: 13 residues. CDR3 in amino acids: CASISGRAYEQYV. In DNA form, the CDR3 reads TGTGCCAGCATTAGCGGGAGGGCATACGAGCAGTACGTC.

This clone was detected only once. V usage is TRBV19 and J usage is TRBJ2-1, with TRBD1 identical over 7 bases. V lost 5 bases and J lost 9; bases outside the gene matches: 4. The CDR3 has 12 amino acids. Per germline, CDR1 LNHDA and CDR2 SQIVND (reference sequence). The chain's CDR3 is CASSARGSEQFF. Here the CDR3 DNA reads TGTGCCAGTAGTGCCAGGGGGAGTGAGCAGTTCTTC.

This chain uses TRBV30 with TRBJ2-1; D not resolved. CDR3 length equals 11 residues. The V end lost 4 bases, the J end lost 4 bases, and 5 bases lay between the germline ends. Germline-derived CDR1 and CDR2 are GTSNPN and SVGIG (reference sequence). CDR3 amino acids: CAWTSYNEQFF. The CDR3 nucleotides are TGTGCCTGGACGTCTTACAATGAGCAGTTCTTC.

This chain joins TRBV10-3 and TRBJ2-7; 10 bases align to TRBD1. The V segment lost 6 bases and the J segment 3 bases; nucleotides outside the gene matches: 14. Per the germline V gene, CDR1 is ENHRY and CDR2 is SYGVKD. The CDR3 sequence is 17 residues long. CDR3 amino acids: CAIRTGGAGGRDYEQYF. The CDR3 DNA follows: TGTGCCATCAGGACAGGGGGCGCCGGGGGCCGGGACTACGAGCAGTACTTC.